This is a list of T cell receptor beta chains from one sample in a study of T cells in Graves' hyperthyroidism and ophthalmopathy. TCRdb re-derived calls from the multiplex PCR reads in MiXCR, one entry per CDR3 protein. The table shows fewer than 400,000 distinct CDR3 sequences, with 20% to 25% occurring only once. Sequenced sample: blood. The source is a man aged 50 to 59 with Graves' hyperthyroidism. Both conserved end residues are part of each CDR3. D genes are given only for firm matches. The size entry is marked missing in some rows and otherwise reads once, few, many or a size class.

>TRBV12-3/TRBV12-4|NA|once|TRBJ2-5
TGTGCCAGCAGTTACCGGGAGCAAGAGACCCAGTACTTC
CASSYREQETQYF
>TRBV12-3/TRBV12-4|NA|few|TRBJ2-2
TGTGCCAGCAGTTTTAGGCAGGTGAACACCGGGGAGCTGTTTTTT
CASSFRQVNTGELFF
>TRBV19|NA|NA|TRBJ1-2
TGTGCCAGTAAATCAGGGATCCTCGGCTATGGCTACACCTTC
CASKSGILGYGYTF
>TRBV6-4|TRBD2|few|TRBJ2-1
TGTGCCAGCAGTGACTTGGCGGGAGATTACAATGAGCAGTTCTTC
CASSDLAGDYNEQFF
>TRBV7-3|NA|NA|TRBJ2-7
TGTGCCAGCAGCCCGTCCGGGGCCCCCTACGAGCAGTACTTC
CASSPSGAPYEQYF
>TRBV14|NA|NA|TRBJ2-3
TGTGCCAGCAGCCCGACAGGCATTACAGATACGCAGTATTTT
CASSPTGITDTQYF
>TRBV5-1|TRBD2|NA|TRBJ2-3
TGCGCCAGCAGCTGGGGACTAGCGGGAGTTATAGGAGATACGCAGTATTTT
CASSWGLAGVIGDTQYF
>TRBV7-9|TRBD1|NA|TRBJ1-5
TGTGCCAGCAGCGGACAGGATCAGCCCCAGCATTTT
CASSGQDQPQHF
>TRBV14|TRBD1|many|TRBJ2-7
TGTGCCAGCAGCCAAGAAGCCTGGACAGGGGCCTACGAGCAGTACTTC
CASSQEAWTGAYEQYF
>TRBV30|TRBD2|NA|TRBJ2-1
TGTGCCTGGAGTGTACTAGCGGCATACAATGAGCAGTTCTTC
CAWSVLAAYNEQFF
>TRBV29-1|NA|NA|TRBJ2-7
TGCAGATTCTGCAGCCGCGATTCCTACGAGCAGTACTTC
CRFCSRDSYEQYF
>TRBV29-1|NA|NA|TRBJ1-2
TGCAGCGTTGTAGGACAGATTAACTATGGCTACACCTTC
CSVVGQINYGYTF
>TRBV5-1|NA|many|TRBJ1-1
TGCGCCAGCAGCTTGGCCTATAACACTGAAGCTTTCTTT
CASSLAYNTEAFF
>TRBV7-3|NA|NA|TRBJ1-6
TGTGCCAGCAGTAAGACAGCGGATTCACCCCTCCACTTT
CASSKTADSPLHF
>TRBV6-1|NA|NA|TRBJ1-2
TGTGCCAGCAGAGACGGACTCTATGGCTACACCTTC
CASRDGLYGYTF
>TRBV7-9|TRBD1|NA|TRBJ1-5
TGTGCCAGCAGCCCGGACAGGGATAGCAATCAGCCCCAGCATTTT
CASSPDRDSNQPQHF
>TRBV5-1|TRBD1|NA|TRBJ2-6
TGCGCCAGCAGCCCACGGGGTCGTGGATCGGGACAGGGATCCGGGGCCAACGTCCTGACTTTC
CASSPRGRGSGQGSGANVLTF
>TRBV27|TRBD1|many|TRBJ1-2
TGTGCCAGCAGTTTAGGGCGACCAGGGGGCAGGGATGGCTACACCTTC
CASSLGRPGGRDGYTF
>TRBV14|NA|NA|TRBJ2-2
TGTGCCAGCAGCCAGCTCTCCACCGGGGAGCTGTTTTTT
CASSQLSTGELFF
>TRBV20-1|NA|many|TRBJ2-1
TGCAGTGCTAGAGATCAGGACAATGAGCAGTTCTTC
CSARDQDNEQFF
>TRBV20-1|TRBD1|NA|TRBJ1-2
TGCAGTGCTGAGCCCGACAGGGTGGCCTATGGCTACACCTTC
CSAEPDRVAYGYTF
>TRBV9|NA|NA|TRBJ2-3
TGTGCCAGCAGCGCTCAGGGGCGGACAGATACGCAGTATTTT
CASSAQGRTDTQYF
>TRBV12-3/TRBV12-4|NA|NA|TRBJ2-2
TGTGCCAGCACTATTTACGCGAACACCGGGGAGCTGTTTTTT
CASTIYANTGELFF
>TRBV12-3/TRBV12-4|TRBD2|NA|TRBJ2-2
TGTGCCAGCAGGCGGACTAGCGACTTCACCGGGGAGCTGTTTTTT
CASRRTSDFTGELFF
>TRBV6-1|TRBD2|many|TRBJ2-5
TGTGCCAGCAGCAAAAGCGGGAGGGCCGAAGAGACCCAGTACTTC
CASSKSGRAEETQYF
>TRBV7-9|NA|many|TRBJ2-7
TGTGCCAGCAGCTTAGCGGGGGAATCCTACGAGCAGTACTTC
CASSLAGESYEQYF
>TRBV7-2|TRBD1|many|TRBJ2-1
TGTGCCAGCAGCTTCGGGACAGGGGTTAATGAGCAGTTCTTC
CASSFGTGVNEQFF